This passage covers 13 T cell receptor beta chains from one sample sequenced in a study of T-cell reconstitution after alpha-beta-depleted transplantation in children. Unique molecular identifiers tagged the TCRbeta library. From the PCR reads, TCRdb called clonotypes with MiXCR, one entry per CDR3 protein. The top ten clones hold roughly 28% of a sample with about 900,000 distinct CDR3 sequences, about 26% of them seen once. This sample comprised PBMCs, mostly from graft donor cells, obtained 360 days after TCRalphabeta/CD19-depleted stem cell transplant. Receptors were obtained from a boy under two years old who had a stem cell transplant for SCID, so the T cells may come from the graft donor.

This clonotype occurred a few times. This chain connects TRBV12-3 or TRBV12-4 to TRBJ2-7; no definite D call. There are 13 residues in the CDR3. V was trimmed by 5 bases and J by 4 bases, leaving 12 bases between them. The CDR3 spells CASSVLQSYEQYF. The CDR3 DNA is TGTGCCAGCAGTGTCCTACAGTCTTACGAGCAGTACTTC.

This clonotype was counted many times. For the CDR3, the DNA is TGTGCCACCAGCAGTAGGGGAAGTGAGAATGAGCAGTTCTTC. Its protein product is CATSSRGSENEQFF. The chain couples TRBV15 to TRBJ2-1; tentative D call: TRBD1 (5 bases). Looked up from germline, CDR1 is LNHNV and CDR2 is YYDKDF (reference sequence). CDR3 length equals 14 residues. Trimming stripped 3 bases from V and 7 bases from J, with 13 bases between.

The rearrangement joins TRBV5-5 to TRBJ2-7, with D hard to call. The V end was cut by 2 bases, the J end by 3 bases, with 12 bases between. The CDR3 length is 14 residues. Germline loops: CDR1 SGHKS, CDR2 YYEKEE (reference sequence). CDR3 nucleotide sequence: TGTGCCAGCAGCTTAGCAGAGCGTATCTACGAGCAGTACTTC. This sequence encodes CASSLAERIYEQYF.

The chain couples TRBV19 to TRBJ1-4, with unresolved D. Trimming cost V 5 bases and J 6 bases, with 16 bases left between them. CDR3 length: 15 residues. Germline CDR1 reads LNHDA; CDR2 reads SQIVND (reference sequence). As DNA, the CDR3 is TGTGCCAGTAGTCTCCGTCCACGACACGATGAAAAACTGTTTTTT. Amino acid sequence: CASSLRPRHDEKLFF.

This chain's CDR3 is CATDRGLAGDTQYF. The CDR3 coding sequence is TGTGCCACGGATAGGGGACTAGCGGGGGATACGCAGTATTTT. V and J are TRBV10-3 and TRBJ2-3; TRBD2 matches 13 bases. V gave up 10 bases and J gave up 6 bases; unmatched junction bases: 7. Germline V CDR1 and CDR2: ENHRY, SYGVKD. The length of the CDR3 is 14 residues.

V usage is TRBV7-8 and J usage is TRBJ2-5; TRBD1 matches 8 bases. The germline CDR1 and CDR2 sequences are SGHVS and FQNEAQ. This CDR3 is built from 16 residues. Trimming cost V 2 bases and J 9 bases; bases outside gene matches: 14. The CDR3: CASSLRTGKGRGAQYF. The CDR3 nucleotides read TGTGCCAGCAGCTTAAGGACAGGGAAGGGCCGAGGGGCCCAGTACTTC.

This chain joins TRBV6-2 or TRBV6-3 and TRBJ2-1; TRBD2 aligns across 9 bases. Germline values: CDR1 MNHEY, CDR2 SVGEGT. The CDR3 contains 16 residues. After removal of 7 bases from V and 7 bases from J, the junction contained 14 bases not matched to a gene. The CDR3: CASIDRTSAKGNEQFF. The DNA of the CDR3 is TGTGCCAGCATCGACAGGACTAGCGCTAAAGGTAATGAGCAGTTCTTC.

The chain employs TRBV7-9 and TRBJ1-1; possible D gene TRBD1, 6 bases. The length of the CDR3 is 13 residues. V shed 4 bases and J shed 6 bases, with 12 bases lying between them. Germline V gene lookup returns CDR1 SEHNR and CDR2 FQNEAQ (reference sequence). The CDR3 DNA follows: TGTGCCAGCAGCTCCTACAGGGCCCCTGAAGCTTTCTTT. Protein: CASSSYRAPEAFF.

This clonotype was seen only once. The CDR3 loop is CASSLALSGLRLITQYF. CDR3 bases: TGTGCCAGCAGTTTAGCGCTGTCCGGACTACGACTAATCACGCAGTATTTT. This chain links TRBV12-3 or TRBV12-4 with TRBJ2-3; TRBD2 is a possible D gene (6 bases). Trimming cost V 0 bases and J 9 bases, with 22 bases left between them. The CDR3 totals 17 residues.

The genes are TRBV29-1 and TRBJ2-1; D may be TRBD2 (6 bases). Trimming removed 6 bases from V and 13 bases from J, with 19 bases in between. The germline CDR1 and CDR2 sequences are SQVTM and ANQGSEA. CDR3 size: 12 residues. The CDR3 loop reads CSVGTGLSKQFF. The CDR3 DNA is TGCAGCGTCGGGACTGGCCTATCAAAACAGTTCTTC.

This clonotype occurred once. The chain uses TRBV7-3 and TRBJ2-5; 13 nucleotides agree with TRBD2. The CDR3 has 17 amino acids. Per the germline V gene, CDR1 is SGHTA and CDR2 is FQGTGA. V lost 2 bases to trimming and J lost 5 bases; unmatched junction nucleotides: 8. CDR3 in DNA: TGTGCCAGCAGCTTAGGACTAGCGGGGGCCTCGGGGGAGACCCAGTACTTC. Translating it yields CASSLGLAGASGETQYF. The whole variable domain, filled in from reference TRBV7-3 and TRBJ2-5, reads GAGVSQTPSNKVTEKGKYVELRCDPISGHTALYWYRQSLGQGPEFLIYFQGTGAADDSGLPNDRFFAVRPEGSVSTLKIQRTERGDSAVYLCASSLGLAGASGETQYFGPGTRLLVL.

The chain links TRBV6-6 to TRBJ2-3; D gene ambiguous. Germline lookup yields CDR1 MNHNY and CDR2 SVGAGI (reference sequence). V was pared by 5 bases and J by 7 bases, with 13 bases between. The CDR3 is 13 amino acids. The CDR3 sequence is CASSNPLGYTQYF. The CDR3 region has the DNA TGTGCCAGCAGTAACCCGCTTGGGTATACGCAGTATTTT.

The chain has TRBV9 and TRBJ2-2; tentatively, D is TRBD2 (6 bases). This CDR3 has 16 residues. V was cut by 4 bases and J by 1 base, with 14 bases left in between. Per germline, CDR1 SGDLS and CDR2 YYNGEE. CDR3 nucleotides: TGTGCCAGCAGCCCCATGGGGCGGGGGAACACCGGGGAGCTGTTTTTT. This translates into CASSPMGRGNTGELFF.